Below are 20 T cell receptor beta chains sequenced from a single sample in a study of cytomegalovirus exposure and HLA in healthy donors. The PCR ran on 60 Vbeta and 13 Jbeta primers. The method was immunoSEQ multiplex PCR; TCRdb's version includes in-frame clones alone and lacks a portion of them. The table records over 150,000 clones, over 75% of them present only once. The sample taken for sequencing was PBMCs. These receptors came from a boy aged 2 to 10 in good health and CMV-seronegative.

The chain links TRBV21-1 to TRBJ2-1; the D call in the table, TRBD2, was not verified against the DNA. TRBV21-1 is annotated as a pseudogene. This CDR3 region has 18 residues. CDR3 sequence: CASSKGSSGTDSYNEQFF. As DNA, the CDR3 is TGTGCCAGCAGCAAAGGGTCTTCGGGGACTGACTCCTACAATGAGCAGTTCTTC.

This sequence joins TRBV27 and TRBJ1-1, with D perhaps matching TRBD1 (5 bases). CDR1 and CDR2 from the germline V gene are MNHEY and SMNVEV (reference sequence). Between the trimmed V and J ends, which lost 6 bases and 1 base, there was a span of 18 bases. The CDR3 loop spans 16 amino acids. The CDR3 sequence: CASSRIPGGKNTEAFF. The CDR3 DNA sequence: TGTGCCAGCAGCCGTATCCCCGGGGGTAAGAACACTGAAGCTTTCTTT.

The chain uses TRBV6-6 and TRBJ2-1, with 9 positions matching TRBD2. There are 16 residues in the CDR3. CDR1 is MNHNY, CDR2 SVGAGI, per germline (reference sequence). Unmatched junction bases numbered 10, after V lost 4 bases and J lost 6 bases. This chain's CDR3 is CASSWGGGGASNEQFF. CDR3 in DNA: TGTGCCAGCAGTTGGGGCGGCGGGGGGGCGAGCAATGAGCAGTTCTTC.

The chain is built from TRBV4-3 and TRBJ2-1; 8 positions agree with TRBD2. There are 18 residues in the CDR3. Germline CDR1 and CDR2: LGHNA and YSLEER. Trimming cost V 1 base and J 2 bases; bases outside gene matches: 10. This CDR3 reads CASSQGASGFTTYNEQFF. For the CDR3, the DNA is TGCGCCAGCAGCCAAGGGGCTAGCGGGTTCACAACCTACAATGAGCAGTTCTTC.

The chain combines TRBV5-4 with TRBJ1-5; 9 nucleotides align to TRBD1. CDR1 and CDR2 (germline): SGHNT, YYREEE (reference sequence). The V and J ends lost 5 bases and 4 bases, in that order; junction bases with no gene match: 4. The length of the CDR3 is 14 residues. In nucleotides, the CDR3 is TGTGCCAGCAGTCGACAGGGGGTGAATCAGCCCCAGCATTTT. Amino acid sequence: CASSRQGVNQPQHF.

The genes are TRBV7-2 and TRBJ1-2; D call uncertain. Germline CDR1 reads SGHTA; CDR2 reads FQGNSA. The V and J ends lost 1 base and 2 bases respectively, with 8 bases between them. This CDR3 comprises 14 residues. The CDR3 DNA follows: TGTGCCAGCAGCTTAGTTGCGGGGAACTATGGCTACACCTTC. It is translated as CASSLVAGNYGYTF.

On this clone: Additional DNA sequences in this sample encode the identical CDR3. The chain couples TRBV7-2 to TRBJ2-3; no clear D gene. Germline V gene sequence: CDR1 SGHTA, CDR2 FQGNSA. Trimming stripped 3 bases from V and 4 bases from J, with 5 bases between. The CDR3 consists of 12 residues. The CDR3, as DNA: TGTGCCAGCAGCTTTGTCGCAGATACGCAGTATTTT. It is translated as CASSFVADTQYF.

Only a few counts were recorded for this clone. The J gene is TRBJ1-3, the V gene TRBV29-1, with 8 bases matching TRBD1. This CDR3 has 12 residues. Germline trimming cut 7 bases from V and 4 bases from J; bases unmatched to any gene: 3. Germline V gene data show CDR1 as SQVTM and CDR2 as ANQGSEA. CDR3 sequence reads: CSGTGGGNTIYF. For the CDR3, the DNA is TGCAGCGGCACAGGGGGGGGAAACACCATATATTTT.

The rearrangement joins TRBV6-4 to TRBJ2-7, with TRBD1 matching 9 bases. The CDR3 is 13 amino acids. Germline CDR1 reads MRHNA; CDR2 reads SNTAGT. V trimming: 3 bases; J trimming: 6 bases; junction bases outside the gene matches: 3. DNA for the CDR3: TGTGCCAGCAGTGAGACAGGGGGATGCGAGCAGTACTTC. Protein product: CASSETGGCEQYF.

The V and J genes are TRBV5-1 and TRBJ2-5; a possible D gene is TRBD1 (6 bases). The germline V and J ends were trimmed by 2 bases and 4 bases, with 12 bases remaining between them. This CDR3 region has 14 residues. Looked up from germline, CDR1 is SGHRS and CDR2 is YFSETQ. In DNA form, the CDR3 reads TGCGCCAGCAGCTTTGGGGGCGCGGGAGAGACCCAGTACTTC. It codes for CASSFGGAGETQYF.

V is TRBV6-1 and J is TRBJ2-1; 7 nucleotides align to TRBD1. This CDR3 is 13 amino acids long. Germline CDR1 reads MNHNS; CDR2 reads SASEGT. With 6 bases clipped from V and 4 bases from J, the junction kept 3 bases outside the gene matches. Written as DNA, the CDR3 is TGTGCCAGCAGGGACAGGCGATACAATGAGCAGTTCTTC. It encodes CASRDRRYNEQFF.

This clone appeared once. The chain has TRBV19 and TRBJ2-5; 7 nucleotides match TRBD1. CDR1 is LNHDA, CDR2 SQIVND, per germline (reference sequence). V was pared by 6 bases and J by 5 bases, with 12 bases of the junction left unmatched. CDR3 size: 15 residues. CDR3 sequence (DNA): TGTGCCAGTAGGCTCTCCGACAGGGCCGGCGAGACCCAGTACTTC. Translating it yields CASRLSDRAGETQYF.

The chain joins TRBV19 to TRBJ2-1; maybe TRBD1 (5 bases). The CDR3 loop spans 16 amino acids. Germline V gene data show CDR1 as LNHDA and CDR2 as SQIVND (reference sequence). V was pared by 4 bases and J by 9 bases, with 22 bases between. CDR3: CASSKADFPGSGEQFF. The CDR3 region has the DNA TGTGCCAGTAGTAAGGCTGACTTCCCAGGGTCTGGTGAGCAGTTCTTC.

Of note for this clone: Other DNA sequences in the same sample also yield this CDR3. The rearrangement links TRBV10-3 to TRBJ2-3; D is perhaps TRBD2 (5 bases). Germline CDR1 ENHRY, CDR2 SYGVKD. Trimming took off 2 bases at V and 0 bases at J, with 9 bases between the two ends. The CDR3 has 15 amino acids. Here the CDR3 DNA reads TGTGCCATCAGTGAGGAGCGGACCAGCACAGATACGCAGTATTTT. It codes for CAISEERTSTDTQYF.

The V call is TRBV11-2, the J call TRBJ2-7, with 8 bases identical to TRBD1. The CDR3 sequence is 15 residues long. Germline V gives CDR1 SGHAT, CDR2 FQNNGV. V dropped 6 bases and J dropped 4; count of bases not matched to a gene: 11. The CDR3 nucleotides are TGTGCCAGCAGGAAATTACAGGGGGGAAAATACGAGCAGTACTTC. It translates to CASRKLQGGKYEQYF.

This chain uses TRBV9 with TRBJ2-1; TRBD2 agrees at 14 bases. Germline CDR1 reads SGDLS; CDR2 reads YYNGEE. With V trimmed by 3 bases and J by 7 bases, 9 bases remained unmatched. The CDR3 has 17 amino acids. The CDR3 sequence: CASSEGTSGGRQNEQFF. The CDR3 DNA is TGTGCCAGCAGCGAAGGGACTAGCGGGGGACGTCAGAATGAGCAGTTCTTC.

The rearrangement joins TRBV30 to TRBJ1-1, with D perhaps TRBD1 (5 bases). V lost 0 bases, J lost 8 bases, and 10 bases lay in between. The CDR3 is made up of 12 amino acids. Per the germline V gene, CDR1 is GTSNPN and CDR2 is SVGIG (reference sequence). CDR3 loop: CAWSVRTREAFF. Here the CDR3 DNA reads TGTGCCTGGAGTGTACGGACAAGGGAAGCTTTCTTT.

The chain links TRBV5-5 to TRBJ2-2, with D unresolved. The CDR3 extends over 13 amino acids. Germline V gene data show CDR1 as SGHKS and CDR2 as YYEKEE (reference sequence). V was clipped by 5 bases and J by 1 base, with 6 bases between them. The CDR3 loop reads CASSLRNTGELFF. CDR3 nucleotide sequence: TGTGCCAGCAGTTTGCGGAACACCGGGGAGCTGTTTTTT.

Points on this clone: At one boundary the junction diverges from the germline segment, which might be a read error. V gene TRBV7-2 combines with J gene TRBJ1-1, with D perhaps TRBD1 (5 bases). CDR1 SGHTA and CDR2 FQGNSA come from the germline V gene. The CDR3 is made up of 14 amino acids. The DNA of the CDR3 is TGTGCCAGCAGCTCCGACAGTCTGAATACTGAAGCTTTCTTT. Translated, it gives CASSSDSLNTEAFF.

The chain is built from TRBV30 and TRBJ1-4; D might be TRBD1 (6 bases). The CDR3 covers 14 residues. Germline CDR1 is GTSNPN and CDR2 is SVGIG (reference sequence). Trimming shortened V by 8 bases and J by 6 bases, and 19 bases separated the two germline ends. CDR3 protein: CALRSWGLDEKLFF. Here the CDR3 DNA reads TGTGCCCTGAGGAGCTGGGGGCTGGATGAAAAACTGTTTTTT.